Below, one TCR beta chain is given with its context. Its antigen is currently not known. One base away lies a much larger clone, so this may be a sequencing read error. This CDR3 fails to terminate in the conserved phenylalanine or tryptophan, so it likely reflects a read error. The record originates from a study (dated by TCRdb to between 2014 and 2017). As for the study more broadly: The study tested whether tumor-infiltrating Tregs in breast cancer are recruited from blood Tregs or converted in situ from other CD4+ T cell subsets.

The V and J ends are trimmed by 4 bases and 3 bases, leaving 7 bases between them. The CDR3 has 13 residues if both end residues are counted. The CDR3 DNA has 39 bases and is translated from base 1. From the germline V gene, CDR1 is SGHRS and CDR2 is YFSETQ. CD4+CD25+CD127-/low cells were isolated as Tregs. Tregs, naive and memory CD4+ T cells from tumor, blood and ipsilateral draining lymph nodes of a handful of breast cancer patients underwent full-length TCR alpha and beta sequencing. Tumor tissue and lymph nodes obtained by ipsilateral axillary dissection were perfused with PBS, cut into small pieces and digested using collagenase I and hyaluronidase. FACS confirmed that the sorted cell populations were more than 90% pure. Results and caveats for the whole study, not just this receptor: The greatest overlap of tumor-infiltrating Treg TCR alpha and beta sequences was with tumor naive CD4+ T cells, followed next by blood naive CD4+ T cells. The validation in the larger cohort was limited to a single TCR beta V-J rearrangement instead of whole repertoires. Tumor memory CD4+ T cell TCR gene usage was found to cluster with blood and lymph node memory CD4+ cells and with lymph node naive CD4+ cells.

Full-length TCR variable regions were amplified by 5' RACE PCR with constant-region reverse primers, and semi-nested PCR with Nested Universal Primer A was subsequently performed. The ReliaPrep RNA Cell Miniprep System was used to extract total RNA, which was then reverse transcribed into 5'RACE-ready cDNA with the SMARTer RACE 5'/3' Kit. Full-length TCR alpha and beta libraries were barcoded with multiplex adaptors and sequenced on an Illumina MiSeq. The authors' pipeline ran thus. For each of nine subset-tissue groups, sequencing data from the five patients were combined, and the groups were compared by unsupervised clustering of TCR gene usage. Repertoire similarity was calculated with the Morisita-Horn index, weighting shared sequences by their contribution to each repertoire. The public reads were reanalyzed by TCRdb: fastp trimming at Q25, MiXCR alignment, in-frame beta chains only. A single entry per CDR3 protein holds the most common genes and DNA from its merged rows. The V and J calls reflect TCRdb's pipeline rather than the authors' work. This sample lists roughly 30,000 distinct CDR3 sequences; over 20% were detected once. Of the sample, 2.3% falls within the top ten clones.

The chain employs TRBV5-1 and TRBJ2-2; TRBD1 might be the D gene, on 5 matching bases. Sequences were obtained from tumor-infiltrating Tregs sorted from the breast tumor. The sequence was collected from a female donor with breast cancer. Here is the DNA: TGCGCCAGCAGCCTACAGGACACCGGGGAGCTGTTTTCT. Translated, this is CASSLQDTGELFS.